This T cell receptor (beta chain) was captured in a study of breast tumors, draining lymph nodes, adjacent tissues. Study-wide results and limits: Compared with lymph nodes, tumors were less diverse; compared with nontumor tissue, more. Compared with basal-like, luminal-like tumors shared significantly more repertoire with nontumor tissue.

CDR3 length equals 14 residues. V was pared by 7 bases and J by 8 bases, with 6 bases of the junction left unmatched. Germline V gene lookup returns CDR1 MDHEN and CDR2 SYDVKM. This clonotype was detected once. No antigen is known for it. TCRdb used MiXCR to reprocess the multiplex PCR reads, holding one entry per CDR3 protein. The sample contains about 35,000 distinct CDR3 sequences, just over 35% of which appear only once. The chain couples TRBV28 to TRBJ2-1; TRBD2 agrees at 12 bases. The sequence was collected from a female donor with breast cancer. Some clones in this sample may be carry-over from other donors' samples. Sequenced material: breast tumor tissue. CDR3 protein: CASITSGRPDEQFF. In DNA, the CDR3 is TGTGCCAGCATAACTAGCGGGAGGCCGGATGAGCAGTTCTTC.